These T cell receptor beta chains were read from a single sample in a study of post-analysis software for immune sequencing data. TCRdb re-called the PCR reads with MiXCR, one entry per CDR3 protein. The repertoire holds some 690,000 distinct CDR3 sequences, with approximately 30% as singletons. Material for sequencing was blood. The receptors originated from a girl aged 5 to 17 with multiple sclerosis. CDR3s include the opening cysteine and the closing phenylalanine or tryptophan. D genes are given only for firm matches. For some rows the clone size is stated as once, few or many, or as a class when expanded; others skip it.

d_call: TRBD1; clone_size: .; j_call: TRBJ2-1; v_call: TRBV7-9; cdr3_aa: CASRQNKQGARNNEQFF; cdr3_nt: TGTGCCAGCAGGCAGAACAAACAGGGGGCTAGGAACAATGAGCAGTTCTTC
d_call: .; clone_size: .; j_call: TRBJ2-1; v_call: TRBV11-2; cdr3_aa: CASSLLFNEQFF; cdr3_nt: TGTGCCAGCAGCTTACTATTCAATGAGCAGTTCTTC
d_call: TRBD2; clone_size: .; j_call: TRBJ2-5; v_call: TRBV7-2; cdr3_aa: CASSRMPLAAQETQYF; cdr3_nt: TGTGCCAGCAGCCGCATGCCCCTAGCGGCACAAGAGACCCAGTACTTC
d_call: TRBD2; clone_size: .; j_call: TRBJ2-3; v_call: TRBV10-3; cdr3_aa: CAARGGASGAADTQYF; cdr3_nt: TGTGCCGCCAGGGGCGGGGCTAGCGGGGCTGCGGATACGCAGTATTTT
d_call: .; clone_size: few; j_call: TRBJ2-7; v_call: TRBV5-1; cdr3_aa: CASREGSSYEQYF; cdr3_nt: TGCGCCAGCAGGGAGGGAAGCTCCTACGAGCAGTACTTC
d_call: .; clone_size: few; j_call: TRBJ1-6; v_call: TRBV20-1; cdr3_aa: CSAREGLLRSPLHF; cdr3_nt: TGCAGTGCTAGAGAAGGACTATTACGTTCACCCCTCCACTTT
d_call: .; clone_size: .; j_call: TRBJ1-1; v_call: TRBV11-2; cdr3_aa: CASSLERGGHTEAFF; cdr3_nt: TGTGCCAGCAGCTTAGAAAGGGGGGGCCACACTGAAGCTTTCTTT
d_call: .; clone_size: many; j_call: TRBJ2-7; v_call: TRBV14; cdr3_aa: CASSPRTVVDFRAYEQYF; cdr3_nt: TGTGCCAGCAGCCCTAGAACGGTGGTTGATTTCAGGGCCTACGAGCAGTACTTC
d_call: TRBD1; clone_size: .; j_call: TRBJ2-1; v_call: TRBV6-6; cdr3_aa: CASSPDRAFGGQFF; cdr3_nt: TGTGCCAGCAGCCCCGACAGGGCCTTCGGTGGGCAGTTCTTC
d_call: TRBD1; clone_size: few; j_call: TRBJ2-5; v_call: TRBV27; cdr3_aa: CASRDRLSETQYF; cdr3_nt: TGTGCCAGCCGGGACAGGTTGTCAGAGACCCAGTACTTC
d_call: TRBD2; clone_size: few; j_call: TRBJ2-1; v_call: TRBV28; cdr3_aa: CASSRTSGRPSYNEQFF; cdr3_nt: TGTGCCAGCAGCAGGACTAGCGGGAGGCCCTCCTACAATGAGCAGTTCTTC
d_call: .; clone_size: .; j_call: TRBJ1-2; v_call: TRBV9; cdr3_aa: CASSASSQGVYGYTF; cdr3_nt: TGTGCCAGCAGCGCGAGCAGCCAAGGGGTCTATGGCTACACCTTC
d_call: .; clone_size: .; j_call: TRBJ2-5; v_call: TRBV2; cdr3_aa: CASSDPALWETQYF; cdr3_nt: TGTGCCAGCAGTGACCCGGCCCTTTGGGAGACCCAGTACTTC
d_call: TRBD1; clone_size: .; j_call: TRBJ2-4; v_call: TRBV27; cdr3_aa: CASRRTGGLDKNIQYF; cdr3_nt: TGTGCCAGCAGACGTACAGGGGGGCTCGACAAAAACATTCAGTACTTC
d_call: .; clone_size: few; j_call: TRBJ2-3; v_call: TRBV5-1; cdr3_aa: CASSSVQGNTDTQYF; cdr3_nt: TGCGCCAGCAGCTCCGTGCAGGGGAACACAGATACGCAGTATTTT
d_call: .; clone_size: few; j_call: TRBJ2-3; v_call: TRBV12-3/TRBV12-4; cdr3_aa: CASSPPSAADTQYF; cdr3_nt: TGTGCCAGCAGCCCACCCAGTGCGGCAGATACGCAGTATTTT